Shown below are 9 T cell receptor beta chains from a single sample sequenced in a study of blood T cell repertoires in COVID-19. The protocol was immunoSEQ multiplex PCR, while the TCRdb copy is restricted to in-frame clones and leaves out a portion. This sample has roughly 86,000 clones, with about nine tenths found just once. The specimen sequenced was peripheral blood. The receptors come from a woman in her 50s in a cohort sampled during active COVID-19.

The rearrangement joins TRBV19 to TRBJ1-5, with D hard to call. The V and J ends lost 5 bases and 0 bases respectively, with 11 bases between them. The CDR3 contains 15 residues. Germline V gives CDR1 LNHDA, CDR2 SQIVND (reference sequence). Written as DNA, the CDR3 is TGTGCCAGTAGTTTACAGCCAGATAGCAATCAGCCCCAGCATTTT. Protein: CASSLQPDSNQPQHF. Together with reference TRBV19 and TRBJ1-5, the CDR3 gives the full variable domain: DGGITQSPKYLFRKEGQNVTLSCEQNLNHDAMYWYRQDPGQGLRLIYYSQIVNDFQKGDIAEGYSVSREKKESFPLTVTSAQKNPTAFYLCASSLQPDSNQPQHFGDGTRLSIL.

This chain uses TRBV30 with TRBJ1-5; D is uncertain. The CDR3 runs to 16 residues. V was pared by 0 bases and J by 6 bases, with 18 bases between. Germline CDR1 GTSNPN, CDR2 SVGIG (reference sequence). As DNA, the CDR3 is TGTGCCTGGAGTGTAGACGGCACCGCGGCTTCTCAGCCCCAGCATTTT. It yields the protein CAWSVDGTAASQPQHF.

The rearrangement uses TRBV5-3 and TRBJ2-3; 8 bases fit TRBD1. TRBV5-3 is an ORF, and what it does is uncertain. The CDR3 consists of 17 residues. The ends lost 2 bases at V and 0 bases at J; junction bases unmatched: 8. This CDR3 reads CARSLFGTGCSTDTQYF. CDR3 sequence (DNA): TGTGCCAGAAGCTTATTCGGGACAGGATGTAGCACAGATACGCAGTATTTT.

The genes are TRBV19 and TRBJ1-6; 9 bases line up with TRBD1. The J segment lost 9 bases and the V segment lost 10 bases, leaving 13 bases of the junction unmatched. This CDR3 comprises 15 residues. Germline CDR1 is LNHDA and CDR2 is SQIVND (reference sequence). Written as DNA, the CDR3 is TGTGCCACCCGTTTCGTGGGACAGGGATCTTCACCCCTCCACTTT. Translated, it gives CATRFVGQGSSPLHF. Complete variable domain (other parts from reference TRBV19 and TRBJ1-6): DGGITQSPKYLFRKEGQNVTLSCEQNLNHDAMYWYRQDPGQGLRLIYYSQIVNDFQKGDIAEGYSVSREKKESFPLTVTSAQKNPTAFYLCATRFVGQGSSPLHFGNGTRLTVT.

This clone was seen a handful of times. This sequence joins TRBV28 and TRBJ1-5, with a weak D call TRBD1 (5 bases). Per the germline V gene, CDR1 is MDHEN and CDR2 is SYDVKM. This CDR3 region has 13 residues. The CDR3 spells CAGKGQNNQPQHF. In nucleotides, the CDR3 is TGTGCAGGAAAGGGGCAGAACAATCAGCCCCAGCATTTT.

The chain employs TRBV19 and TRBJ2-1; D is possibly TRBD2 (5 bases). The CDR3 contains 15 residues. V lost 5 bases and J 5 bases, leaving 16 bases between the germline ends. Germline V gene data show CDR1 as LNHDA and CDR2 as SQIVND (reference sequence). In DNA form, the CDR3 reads TGTGCCAGTAGTTTACGGGATATCGTCAACAATGAGCAGTTCTTC. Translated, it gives CASSLRDIVNNEQFF.

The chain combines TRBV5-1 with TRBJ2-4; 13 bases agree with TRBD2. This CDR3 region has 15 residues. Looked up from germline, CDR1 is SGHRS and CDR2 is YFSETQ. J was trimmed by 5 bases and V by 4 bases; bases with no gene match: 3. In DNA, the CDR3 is TGCGCCAGCAGCGACGGACTAGCGGGGGAAAACATTCAGTACTTC. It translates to CASSDGLAGENIQYF.

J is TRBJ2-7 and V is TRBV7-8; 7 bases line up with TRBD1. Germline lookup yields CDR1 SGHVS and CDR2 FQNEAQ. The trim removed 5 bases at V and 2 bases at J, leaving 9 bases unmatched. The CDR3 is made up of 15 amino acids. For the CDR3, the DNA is TGTGCCAGCAGCCAGGCCGGGACAGTCCCCTACGAGCAGTACTTC. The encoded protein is CASSQAGTVPYEQYF.

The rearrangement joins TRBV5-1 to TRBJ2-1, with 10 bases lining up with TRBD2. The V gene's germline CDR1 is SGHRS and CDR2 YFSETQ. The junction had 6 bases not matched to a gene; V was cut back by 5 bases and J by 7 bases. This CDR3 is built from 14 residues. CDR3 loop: CASRASGRENEQFF. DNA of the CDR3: TGCGCCAGCAGGGCTAGCGGGAGAGAGAATGAGCAGTTCTTC.